These T cell receptor beta chains were read from a single sample in a study of radiotherapy plus CTLA-4 blockade in lung cancer. Produced via immunoSEQ multiplex PCR; TCRdb's table is partial and in-frame only. Of 65,000 to 85,000 clones in the sample, 70% to 85% were seen once. The sample in question was peripheral blood, obtained from a patient treated with radiotherapy plus ipilimumab. The receptors stem from a human donor with non-small cell lung cancer whose response to radiotherapy plus ipilimumab could not be evaluated. Both conserved end residues are part of each CDR3. A D gene is named only where the DNA matches it firmly. Clone size is given for some rows only: seen once, a few or many times, or a class if the clone is expanded.

d_call	cdr3_length	v_call	clone_size	j_call	cdr3_aa	cdr3_nt
TRBD2	18	TRBV30	NA	TRBJ2-5	CAWRVPRGAGGAAGTQYF	TGTGCCTGGAGGGTTCCCCGAGGTGCGGGAGGGGCGGCGGGGACCCAGTACTTC
TRBD1	15	TRBV5-5	NA	TRBJ2-2	CASSVRDRDPGELFF	TGTGCCAGCAGCGTCCGGGACAGGGACCCCGGGGAGCTGTTTTTT
TRBD1	13	TRBV30	NA	TRBJ1-6	CAWSPQGDSPLHF	TGTGCCTGGAGTCCGCAGGGGGACTCCCCCCTCCACTTT
NA	13	TRBV7-9	once	TRBJ2-1	CASSLSMADEQFF	TGTGCCAGCAGCTTAAGTATGGCGGATGAGCAGTTCTTC
NA	13	TRBV7-9	NA	TRBJ2-7	CASSFRESYEQYF	TGTGCCAGCAGCTTCCGAGAGTCCTACGAGCAGTACTTC
NA	13	TRBV5-6	few	TRBJ2-7	CASRPDSSYEQYF	TGTGCCAGCAGACCTGACAGCTCCTACGAGCAGTACTTC
NA	13	TRBV6-1	NA	TRBJ1-2	CASSEFGGEGYTF	TGTGCCAGCAGTGAATTCGGGGGGGAGGGCTACACCTTC
NA	13	TRBV28	NA	TRBJ1-1	CASSSGTNTEAFF	TGTGCCAGCAGTTCAGGGACAAACACTGAAGCTTTCTTT
TRBD2	16	TRBV5-4	NA	TRBJ2-1	CASSLWLAGYGNEQFF	TGTGCCAGCAGCTTGTGGCTAGCGGGTTATGGCAATGAGCAGTTCTTC
NA	15	TRBV7-9	NA	TRBJ2-1	CASSLGRTTPGEQFF	TGTGCCAGCAGCTTAGGGAGGACTACCCCGGGGGAGCAGTTCTTC
NA	16	TRBV5-1	NA	TRBJ1-1	CASSLGYGGIATEAFF	TGCGCCAGCAGCTTGGGGTACGGAGGGATTGCCACTGAAGCTTTCTTT
TRBD2	11	TRBV6-5	few	TRBJ2-2	CASRLAGELFF	TGTGCCAGCAGACTAGCGGGGGAGCTGTTTTTT
NA	14	TRBV11-2	NA	TRBJ1-6	CASSLAQINSPLHF	TGTGCCAGCAGCTTAGCACAGATTAATTCACCCCTCCACTTT
TRBD2	16	TRBV5-1	NA	TRBJ2-2	CASSGGLAGGTGELFF	TGCGCCAGCAGCGGCGGACTAGCGGGGGGGACCGGGGAGCTGTTTTTT
NA	11	TRBV11-2	NA	TRBJ2-7	CASSRTIEQYF	TGTGCCAGCAGTCGGACTATTGAGCAGTACTTC
TRBD1	16	TRBV28	NA	TRBJ1-4	CASSPTGQGWNEKLFF	TGTGCCAGCAGTCCTACAGGACAGGGGTGGAATGAAAAACTGTTTTTT
TRBD1	18	TRBV6-4	once	TRBJ2-7	CASSDPPYRGRKSYEQYF	TGTGCCAGCAGTGACCCCCCTTACAGGGGGCGCAAATCCTACGAGCAGTACTTC
TRBD1	14	TRBV6-1	many	TRBJ1-2	CASSEKPGQGGYTF	TGTGCCAGCAGTGAAAAGCCGGGACAGGGTGGCTACACCTTC
TRBD2	14	TRBV5-6	NA	TRBJ2-5	CASSFSSGGETQYF	TGTGCCAGCAGCTTTTCTAGCGGGGGAGAGACCCAGTACTTC
TRBD1	14	TRBV6-4	NA	TRBJ1-6	CASSDRQGGSPLHF	TGTGCCAGCAGTGACAGACAGGGGGGCTCACCCCTCCACTTT
NA	14	TRBV6-6	NA	TRBJ1-2	CASSSGRSRYGYTF	TGTGCCAGCAGTAGCGGACGGTCGCGGTATGGCTACACCTTC
TRBD2	13	TRBV5-1	few	TRBJ2-5	CASIAGNQETQYF	TGCGCCAGTATAGCGGGGAACCAAGAGACCCAGTACTTC
TRBD1	16	TRBV5-4	few	TRBJ2-7	CASSPGLDRGLDEQYF	TGTGCCAGCAGCCCCGGTTTGGACAGGGGGCTTGACGAGCAGTACTTC
NA	16	TRBV5-1	NA	TRBJ2-1	CASSPQGSPIYNEQFF	TGCGCCAGCAGCCCACAGGGTTCCCCGATCTACAATGAGCAGTTCTTC
NA	15	TRBV9	NA	TRBJ2-1	CASSVVGGNRNEQFF	TGTGCCAGCAGCGTAGTTGGGGGGAATCGGAATGAGCAGTTCTTC
NA	13	TRBV5-1	once	TRBJ2-1	CASCVDSYNEQFF	TGCGCCAGCTGCGTAGACTCCTACAATGAGCAGTTCTTC
TRBD1	14	TRBV9	NA	TRBJ1-2	CASSVGQGNYGYTF	TGTGCCAGCAGCGTAGGACAGGGCAACTATGGCTACACCTTC
TRBD1	16	TRBV30	NA	TRBJ1-6	CAWNPRQGVKGSPLHF	TGTGCCTGGAATCCTCGACAGGGTGTGAAAGGTTCACCCCTCCACTTT
NA	15	TRBV7-9	NA	TRBJ1-1	CASSQRGGRNTEAFF	TGTGCCAGCAGCCAACGGGGAGGACGGAACACTGAAGCTTTCTTT
NA	13	TRBV7-3	NA	TRBJ1-1	CASSPSTGRGAFF	TGTGCCAGCAGCCCCTCGACAGGAAGAGGAGCTTTCTTT
TRBD1	15	TRBV5-1	NA	TRBJ2-7	CASSLDGQGRYEQYF	TGCGCCAGCAGCTTGGATGGACAGGGGAGGTACGAGCAGTACTTC